Listed below are T cell receptor beta chains from one sample, sequenced in a study of response to subunit inactivated influenza vaccine. TCRdb re-called the RT-PCR reads through MiXCR, storing one row per CDR3 protein. The table includes more than 200,000 distinct CDR3 sequences, 12% detected once. Sequencing used non-naive T cells sorted from PBMCs, obtained 14 days before vaccination. The receptors come from a man aged 50-59 years who received an inactivated influenza vaccine. Both conserved end residues are part of each CDR3. D genes are given only for firm matches. Some rows mark clone size as missing; the rest say once, few, many or name a class of expanded clone.

clone size	J gene	D gene	V gene	CDR3 DNA	CDR3 protein
NA	TRBJ2-7	TRBD2	TRBV4-1	TGCGCCAGCAGCCAAACTAGCGGGGGGGGTTACGAGCAGTACTTC	CASSQTSGGGYEQYF
NA	TRBJ2-1	NA	TRBV28	TGTGCCAGCAGATTAGGATTAGCGAACAACAATGAGCAGTTCTTC	CASRLGLANNNEQFF
many	TRBJ2-5	NA	TRBV7-9	TGTGCCAGCACCTTAGGATCGAAAATAGGAGGAGAGACCCAGTACTTC	CASTLGSKIGGETQYF
NA	TRBJ1-1	NA	TRBV7-8	TGTGCCAGCAGCTTAGCAGGGACGAACACTGAAGCTTTCTTT	CASSLAGTNTEAFF
few	TRBJ1-5	NA	TRBV4-3	TGCGCCAGCAGCCAAGAAGCTCCCTCCTTTCCAGAGCAGCCCCAGCATTTT	CASSQEAPSFPEQPQHF
NA	TRBJ2-3	NA	TRBV5-6	TGTGCCAGCAGCTTGAAGTTCGAGACAGCCAGCACAGATACGCAGTATTTT	CASSLKFETASTDTQYF
NA	TRBJ2-5	NA	TRBV7-9	TGTGCCAGCAGCGCCGACCCTCGATTGGCGTACCAAGAGACCCAGTACTTC	CASSADPRLAYQETQYF
few	TRBJ2-7	NA	TRBV5-1	TGCGCCAGCAGCTTGGTCCCAGGTGCGACCTACGAGCAGTACTTC	CASSLVPGATYEQYF
many	TRBJ2-3	TRBD2	TRBV5-1	TGCGCCAGCAGCTACTGGACTAGCGGAAGCACAGATACGCAGTATTTT	CASSYWTSGSTDTQYF
few	TRBJ2-1	NA	TRBV7-9	TGTGCCGCGGAGGTAGGGAATGAGCAGTTCTTC	CAAEVGNEQFF
few	TRBJ2-2	NA	TRBV4-3	TGCGCCAGCAGCCAGGACACTAGGAACACCGGGGAGCTGTTTTTT	CASSQDTRNTGELFF
many	TRBJ2-1	TRBD2	TRBV11-2	TGTGCCAGCAGTTTTACTAGCGGGTCGCCAAGCTCCTACAATGAGCAGTTCTTC	CASSFTSGSPSSYNEQFF
many	TRBJ2-7	NA	TRBV20-1	TGCAGTGCTAGAGATGGTAACCCGGGGAACTACGAGCAGTACTTC	CSARDGNPGNYEQYF
NA	TRBJ1-2	TRBD1	TRBV4-2	TGTGCCAGCAGCCAAGTGACAGTAGGGGGACAGCCCGGCTACACCTTC	CASSQVTVGGQPGYTF
few	TRBJ1-1	TRBD1	TRBV6-1	TGTGCCAGTGTTTTGGGACAGGGACCGAACACTGAAGCTTTCTTT	CASVLGQGPNTEAFF
few	TRBJ2-7	NA	TRBV12-3/TRBV12-4	TGTGCCAGCAGATTCGGACCGATGGAGCAGTACTTC	CASRFGPMEQYF
NA	TRBJ1-1	NA	TRBV7-2	TGTGCCAGCAGCTTATCGAATACAGGTCTCACTGAAGCTTTCTTT	CASSLSNTGLTEAFF
NA	TRBJ2-2	NA	TRBV3-1	TGTGCCAGCACGCCGCCAGGCAGGGACACCGGGGAGCTGTTTTTT	CASTPPGRDTGELFF
NA	TRBJ2-5	NA	TRBV21-1	TGTGCCAGCAGCAAAGGACAGGGGGTCCTATACCAAGAGACCCAGTACTTC	CASSKGQGVLYQETQYF
many	TRBJ2-1	NA	TRBV5-1	TGCGCCACCCAGGAGAGTAGCGGAGGTAGGGAGTTCTTC	CATQESSGGREFF
few	TRBJ2-1	TRBD1	TRBV6-1	TGTGCCAGCAGTGAGGGACAGGGCCCCTACAATGAGCAGTTCTTC	CASSEGQGPYNEQFF
few	TRBJ1-3	NA	TRBV12-3/TRBV12-4	TGTGCCAGCCTCACGCATAGCGGTGGAAACACCATATATTTT	CASLTHSGGNTIYF
many	TRBJ2-5	TRBD2	TRBV5-1	TGCGCCAGCAGCTTGTCCGGGACTAGACTTCAAGAGACCCAGTACTTC	CASSLSGTRLQETQYF
few	TRBJ2-3	NA	TRBV7-9	TGTGCCAGCAGCTTAACTTCAAGGGGTCCCATGGATACGCAGTATTTT	CASSLTSRGPMDTQYF
few	TRBJ2-3	NA	TRBV7-2	TGTGCCAGCAGCTCCGGTACTACCACAGATACGCAGTATTTT	CASSSGTTTDTQYF
NA	TRBJ2-1	NA	TRBV7-2	TGTGCCAGCAGCTATTCAGGGACTCAAGGGAGGAATGAGCAGTTCTTC	CASSYSGTQGRNEQFF
many	TRBJ2-2	NA	TRBV12-3/TRBV12-4	TGTGCCAGCAGTTCAGGGGATTACGGGGAGCTGTTTTTT	CASSSGDYGELFF
NA	TRBJ2-7	TRBD2	TRBV20-1	TGCTGTGCTAAAAGGAGCGGGATGGTGAGCTACGAGCAGTACTTC	CCAKRSGMVSYEQYF
NA	TRBJ2-5	TRBD2	TRBV18	TGTGCCAGCTCACCCTCGACTCCGGGACTAGCGGGAGGGGAGACCCAGTACTTC	CASSPSTPGLAGGETQYF
few	TRBJ2-1	NA	TRBV7-3	TGTGCCAGCAGCGCTGAGCGGGTAAGCTCCTACAATGAGCAGTTCTTC	CASSAERVSSYNEQFF
many	TRBJ2-2	NA	TRBV7-9	TGTGCCAGCATGGCGGACACCGGGGAGCTGTTTTTT	CASMADTGELFF
few	TRBJ2-7	TRBD1	TRBV5-1	TGCGCCAGCAGCCGGACAGGGTTCAACGAGCAGTACTTC	CASSRTGFNEQYF
NA	TRBJ2-2	NA	TRBV20-1	TGCAGTGCTCACGACACTAACACCGGGGAGCTGTTTTTT	CSAHDTNTGELFF
few	TRBJ2-2	NA	TRBV6-1	TGTGCCAGCATGGGGCGAGGAATAAACACCGGGGAGCTGTTTTTT	CASMGRGINTGELFF
many	TRBJ2-5	NA	TRBV7-2	TGTGCCAGCAGCGCTAAGGGGGGAGAGACCCAGTACTTC	CASSAKGGETQYF
many	TRBJ1-1	NA	TRBV5-1	TGCGCCAGCAGCTTGGTCGGGGAAGCTTTCTTT	CASSLVGEAFF
many	TRBJ2-1	TRBD1	TRBV12-3/TRBV12-4	TGTGCCAGCAGTTTACTACTCGGGACAGCCCCGGGCGGTGAGCAGTTCTTC	CASSLLLGTAPGGEQFF
many	TRBJ2-3	TRBD2	TRBV4-1	TGCGCCAGCAGCCCCTCCAAACTAGCGCGCACAGATACGCAGTATTTT	CASSPSKLARTDTQYF
many	TRBJ2-2	TRBD1	TRBV6-2/TRBV6-3	TGTGCCAGCAGTCCCTCGGGACAGGGGACAGGCGGGGAGCTGTTTTTT	CASSPSGQGTGGELFF
few	TRBJ2-4	NA	TRBV20-1	TGCAGTGCTAGCCCAGGTGGACAACAACGACTAGCCAAAAACATTCAGTACTTC	CSASPGGQQRLAKNIQYF
many	TRBJ2-3	TRBD1	TRBV5-1	TGCGCCAGCAGCAGGGACAGGGGAACAGATACGCAGTATTTT	CASSRDRGTDTQYF
many	TRBJ2-7	NA	TRBV5-1	TGCGCCAGCAGCTTCGAACAGGGCTACGAGCAGTACTTC	CASSFEQGYEQYF
NA	TRBJ2-7	TRBD1	TRBV18	TGTGCCAGCTCACCACCCGGGACAGGGGGCAAGCAGTACTTC	CASSPPGTGGKQYF
few	TRBJ2-1	NA	TRBV9	TGTGCCAGCAGCCCCCTATCGGCTAGGGGAGTTGGTGAGCAGTTCTTC	CASSPLSARGVGEQFF
NA	TRBJ1-5	NA	TRBV7-8	TGTGCCAGCAGCTTGGCCAACCAAGGGCGTCCGCCCCAGCATTTT	CASSLANQGRPPQHF
many	TRBJ2-5	TRBD2	TRBV7-2	TGTGCCAGCAGCTCTAATGCGGGAGCAGAGACCCAGTACTTC	CASSSNAGAETQYF
many	TRBJ1-2	NA	TRBV20-1	TGCAGTGCTAGAGGCACGTATGGCTACACCTTC	CSARGTYGYTF
NA	TRBJ2-5	NA	TRBV4-2	TGTGCCAGCAGCCAAGAACCCTCCCGGGGAGAGACCCAGTACTTC	CASSQEPSRGETQYF
few	TRBJ1-4	NA	TRBV4-3	TGCGCCAGCAGCCAAGATCAGGGCCGAGTGGAAAAACTGTTTTTT	CASSQDQGRVEKLFF
many	TRBJ1-1	NA	TRBV2	TGTGCCAGCAGTGAGTTAGAAAAGGGGGCTTTCTTT	CASSELEKGAFF
NA	TRBJ2-7	TRBD2	TRBV28	TGTGCCAGCAGTTTAGGCGGGGCGAAACTAGCGGGGTCCTACGAGCAGTACTTC	CASSLGGAKLAGSYEQYF
few	TRBJ1-2	TRBD1	TRBV29-1	TGCAGCGCTTCAGGGGGCTCCCTCTATGGCTACACCTTC	CSASGGSLYGYTF
few	TRBJ2-5	TRBD1	TRBV29-1	TGCAGCGGTGGACAGGGGCCGACCGGGACCCAGTACTTC	CSGGQGPTGTQYF
many	TRBJ2-7	NA	TRBV15	TGTGCCACCAGCAGAGAGGGGAGTTCCTACGAGCAGTACTTC	CATSREGSSYEQYF
many	TRBJ2-3	NA	TRBV7-8	TGTGCCAGCAGCTTAGGCGTCTTCGGGGGTAAAAGCACAGATACGCAGTATTTT	CASSLGVFGGKSTDTQYF